This is a list of T cell receptor beta chains from one sample in a study of blood T cell repertoires in COVID-19. Data came from immunoSEQ multiplex PCR; TCRdb stores just in-frame clones and leaves some out. The sample consists of about 150,000 clones, roughly 88% of them appearing once. The sample comprised peripheral blood. These receptors came from a man of 80 years or more with COVID-19, enrolled during active disease. Both conserved end residues are part of each CDR3. Not every row has a clone size; where given, it reads once, few, many or a size class.

CASSHGGQGESSYEQYF,NA,TRBV7-9,TRBJ2-7
CASSWRLAGGTKQFF,NA,TRBV7-2,TRBJ2-1
CASSVGLGSTDTQYF,NA,TRBV9,TRBJ2-3
CASTTSGLNEKLFF,NA,TRBV3-1/TRBV3-2,TRBJ1-4
CASSLAPTIGGELFF,NA,TRBV5-1,TRBJ2-2
CASGLFGGGGNQPQHF,few,TRBV12-5,TRBJ1-5
CATDRGSNQPQHF,few,TRBV24-1,TRBJ1-5
CASSRLAGGQETQYF,few,TRBV7-6,TRBJ2-5
CASSLQTSFSNQPQHF,NA,TRBV28,TRBJ1-5
CATSDRRDRNGYTF,NA,TRBV24-1,TRBJ1-2
CASSEESGDEQFF,few,TRBV2,TRBJ2-1
CASSPSTLNTEAFF,NA,TRBV18,TRBJ1-1
CASSLGTSGSGEQFF,NA,TRBV7-2,TRBJ2-1
CASSYSVSRGNTEAFF,NA,TRBV6-6,TRBJ1-1
CASSSRSKNTEAFF,once,TRBV6-2/TRBV6-3,TRBJ1-1
CASRFRGSTDTQYF,NA,TRBV6-5,TRBJ2-3
CAISDRGQGDTQYF,NA,TRBV10-3,TRBJ2-3
CSALDEKLFF,NA,TRBV29-1,TRBJ1-4
CASSVDPSQNIQYF,few,TRBV19,TRBJ2-4
CASSADSDSPLHF,few,TRBV5-1,TRBJ1-6
CASSQEGAGDEQYF,few,TRBV3-1/TRBV3-2,TRBJ2-7
CASRGGNQPQHF,NA,TRBV28,TRBJ1-5
CASSQAPGETQYF,NA,TRBV4-1,TRBJ2-5
CASSQAGGVSYEQYF,NA,TRBV4-2,TRBJ2-7
CASSSRDRVPPGYTF,NA,TRBV7-9,TRBJ1-2
CASSRETGNTIYF,NA,TRBV18,TRBJ1-3
CATSDRGTSGGSSYNEQFF,once,TRBV24-1,TRBJ2-1
CASYDSGLGFSGANVLTF,NA,TRBV3-1/TRBV3-2,TRBJ2-6
CASRSQGGSTDTQYF,NA,TRBV2,TRBJ2-3
CASTRAGGGYGYTF,NA,TRBV5-4,TRBJ1-2
CASSLGQGVSDEQYF,once,TRBV5-1,TRBJ2-7
CASSLAPQGTGTEAFF,once,TRBV7-6,TRBJ1-1
CASSYGTGLEETQYF,once,TRBV9,TRBJ2-5